The rows below give T cell receptor beta chains drawn from one sample of a study of cytomegalovirus exposure and HLA in healthy donors. Measured with immunoSEQ multiplex PCR; TCRdb has only the in-frame clones, and not every one. The repertoire holds roughly 250,000 clones, under 90% seen once, with about 0.3% in the top ten. Material for sequencing was PBMCs. All receptors come from a girl between 2 and 10 years old in good health and CMV-seronegative. Each CDR3 is given with its conserved first and last residue. Each record gives: J gene, clone size, D gene, V gene, CDR3 DNA, CDR3 protein. D genes are given only for firm matches. The listing skips clone size in some rows; elsewhere it reads once, few, many or a size class.

>TRBJ2-1|once|.|TRBV7-7
TGTGCCAGCAGCCCTCTTGAGAATGAGCAGTTCTTC
CASSPLENEQFF
>TRBJ2-1|.|TRBD2|TRBV29-1
TGCAGCGTTGAAGCCGGGGGGGCGGGAGGTCGTTTTGACAATGAGCAGTTCTTC
CSVEAGGAGGRFDNEQFF
>TRBJ2-1|.|.|TRBV30
TGTGCCTGGAACCGGGCCCAGGGGTCGATCGAGCAGTTCTTC
CAWNRAQGSIEQFF
>TRBJ1-5|.|TRBD1|TRBV7-9
TGTGCCAGCAGCCTCGACAGGGGTAGCAATCAGCCCCAGCATTTT
CASSLDRGSNQPQHF
>TRBJ2-7|few|TRBD1|TRBV5-1
TGCGCCAGCAGCACCGGGACAGGGATCTACGAGCAGTACTTC
CASSTGTGIYEQYF
>TRBJ2-4|.|TRBD1|TRBV25-1
TGTGCCAGCAGTGGACAGGGGGATACCAAAAACATTCAGTACTTC
CASSGQGDTKNIQYF
>TRBJ2-2|.|TRBD2|TRBV28
TGTGCCAGCAGCGATTCTAGCGGGATTGCGGACACCGGGGAGCTGTTTTTT
CASSDSSGIADTGELFF
>TRBJ2-5|.|TRBD2|TRBV10-2
TGCGCCAGCACCTCAGCGGGAGTGCGGTTTGAGGCCCAGTACTTC
CASTSAGVRFEAQYF
>TRBJ2-7|.|.|TRBV5-1
TGCGCCAGCAGCTCCCTTTGCGTCATGAGGCTGTGGCAGTACTTC
CASSSLCVMRLWQYF
>TRBJ1-1|.|.|TRBV18
TGTGCCAGCTCACCAGCGCACGCGGGGGGCCTTAACACTGAAGCTTTCTTT
CASSPAHAGGLNTEAFF
>TRBJ1-2|.|TRBD1|TRBV10-3
TGTGCCATCAGTGTAACGGCCCGACAGGGAAGCTACACCTTC
CAISVTARQGSYTF
>TRBJ2-5|.|TRBD2|TRBV9
TGTGCCAGCAGCGTGACTAGCGTCGAATCAGAGACCCAGTACTTC
CASSVTSVESETQYF
>TRBJ1-2|.|TRBD1|TRBV19
TGTGCCAGTAGTATCGGGGACAGGGTATACGGCTACACCTTC
CASSIGDRVYGYTF
>TRBJ2-7|.|.|TRBV27
TGTGCCAGCAGTCCGCACTCACAGTCTGGCGAGCAGTACTTC
CASSPHSQSGEQYF
>TRBJ2-1|.|.|TRBV19
TGTGCCAGTAGTATCGGGGTAAGACACAATGAGCAGTTCTTC
CASSIGVRHNEQFF